Listed below are T cell receptor beta chains from one sample, sequenced in a study of PD-1 blockade in classical Hodgkin lymphoma. Method: immunoSEQ multiplex PCR; TCRdb's copy keeps in-frame clones and lacks some. The table lists about 110,000 clones, 89% of them singletons. Source: peripheral blood mononuclear cells (PBMCs), taken before the second cycle of nivolumab. The receptors shown here come from a human donor with classical Hodgkin lymphoma. Both conserved end residues are part of each CDR3. The order of the fields is CDR3 protein, CDR3 DNA, CDR3 length, clone size, J gene, V gene, D gene. The D gene is left open where the match is weak. Clone size, where shown, is once, few, many, or a class for clones that have expanded.

CDR3aa: CASSIQLHKDTQYF
CDR3nt: TGTGCCAGTAGTATCCAATTGCACAAAGATACGCAGTATTTT
len: 14
abundance: NA
j_gene: TRBJ2-3
v_gene: TRBV19
d_gene: NA

CDR3aa: CASTGVAGGGETQYF
CDR3nt: TGTGCCAGTACGGGGGTAGCGGGAGGAGGAGAGACCCAGTACTTC
len: 15
abundance: NA
j_gene: TRBJ2-5
v_gene: TRBV19
d_gene: TRBD2

CDR3aa: CASRTLGGVNTGELFF
CDR3nt: TGTGCCAGCAGGACCCTAGGCGGAGTGAACACCGGGGAGCTGTTTTTT
len: 16
abundance: NA
j_gene: TRBJ2-2
v_gene: TRBV7-9
d_gene: NA

CDR3aa: CASSTPEVIETQYF
CDR3nt: TGTGCCAGTAGTACTCCAGAAGTGATAGAGACCCAGTACTTC
len: 14
abundance: NA
j_gene: TRBJ2-5
v_gene: TRBV19
d_gene: NA

CDR3aa: CASSVQRGGTDTQYF
CDR3nt: TGTGCCAGCAGCGTTCAGCGGGGGGGCACAGATACGCAGTATTTT
len: 15
abundance: NA
j_gene: TRBJ2-3
v_gene: TRBV7-2
d_gene: TRBD2

CDR3aa: CSASFGEQFF
CDR3nt: TGCAGTGCTAGTTTCGGTGAGCAGTTCTTC
len: 10
abundance: NA
j_gene: TRBJ2-1
v_gene: TRBV20-1
d_gene: NA

CDR3aa: CASSSPTGGNTEAFF
CDR3nt: TGTGCCAGCAGTTCTCCGACAGGAGGGAACACTGAAGCTTTCTTT
len: 15
abundance: NA
j_gene: TRBJ1-1
v_gene: TRBV6-5
d_gene: NA

CDR3aa: CASSSGGVYEQYF
CDR3nt: TGTGCCAGCAGCTCGGGGGGTGTCTACGAGCAGTACTTC
len: 13
abundance: NA
j_gene: TRBJ2-7
v_gene: TRBV7-9
d_gene: TRBD2

CDR3aa: CASSPGNTEAFF
CDR3nt: TGTGCCAGCTCACCAGGGAACACTGAAGCTTTCTTT
len: 12
abundance: few
j_gene: TRBJ1-1
v_gene: TRBV18
d_gene: NA

CDR3aa: CASSIGGGAGSQPQHF
CDR3nt: TGTGCCAGTAGTATAGGTGGGGGGGCTGGGTCTCAGCCCCAGCATTTT
len: 16
abundance: NA
j_gene: TRBJ1-5
v_gene: TRBV19
d_gene: NA

CDR3aa: CASSTDSPLTEAFF
CDR3nt: TGTGCCAGTAGTACCGACAGCCCCCTCACTGAAGCTTTCTTT
len: 14
abundance: NA
j_gene: TRBJ1-1
v_gene: TRBV19
d_gene: NA

CDR3aa: CASSPWAHTGELFF
CDR3nt: TGTGCCAGCAGCCCGTGGGCCCACACCGGGGAGCTGTTTTTT
len: 14
abundance: once
j_gene: TRBJ2-2
v_gene: TRBV21-1
d_gene: NA

CDR3aa: CASSQLRGTGYGYTF
CDR3nt: TGTGCCAGCAGCCAACTCCGGGGGACAGGTTATGGCTACACCTTC
len: 15
abundance: NA
j_gene: TRBJ1-2
v_gene: TRBV14
d_gene: TRBD1

CDR3aa: CASSPHPSGRVDTQYF
CDR3nt: TGTGCCAGCAGTCCCCACCCCAGCGGGAGGGTAGATACGCAGTATTTT
len: 16
abundance: NA
j_gene: TRBJ2-3
v_gene: TRBV2
d_gene: TRBD2

CDR3aa: CASRTGGGMNTEAFF
CDR3nt: TGTGCCAGCAGAACAGGGGGGGGAATGAACACTGAAGCTTTCTTT
len: 15
abundance: few
j_gene: TRBJ1-1
v_gene: TRBV27
d_gene: TRBD1

CDR3aa: CASSPTTGVQPQHF
CDR3nt: TGTGCCAGCTCACCAACGACAGGGGTTCAGCCCCAGCATTTT
len: 14
abundance: few
j_gene: TRBJ1-5
v_gene: TRBV18
d_gene: TRBD1

CDR3aa: CASSLEIGTGEVYGYTF
CDR3nt: TGCGCCAGCAGCTTGGAAATAGGGACAGGGGAAGTCTATGGCTACACCTTC
len: 17
abundance: once
j_gene: TRBJ1-2
v_gene: TRBV5-1
d_gene: TRBD1

CDR3aa: CASSNRGGRTDTQYF
CDR3nt: TGTGCCAGCAGTAACCGGGGAGGGCGCACAGATACGCAGTATTTT
len: 15
abundance: NA
j_gene: TRBJ2-3
v_gene: TRBV6-6
d_gene: TRBD2

CDR3aa: CASSSLDRAESWNYGYTF
CDR3nt: TGTGCCAGCAGTTCACTGGACAGGGCGGAGAGTTGGAACTATGGCTACACCTTC
len: 18
abundance: NA
j_gene: TRBJ1-2
v_gene: TRBV7-6
d_gene: TRBD1

CDR3aa: CASSQRTGLAGERQETQYF
CDR3nt: TGCGCCAGCAGCCAACGAACGGGACTAGCGGGAGAACGGCAAGAGACCCAGTACTTC
len: 19
abundance: NA
j_gene: TRBJ2-5
v_gene: TRBV4-1
d_gene: TRBD2

CDR3aa: CASSFYSGGVDEQYF
CDR3nt: TGTGCCAGCAGCTTTTATTCAGGGGGTGTCGACGAGCAGTACTTC
len: 15
abundance: NA
j_gene: TRBJ2-7
v_gene: TRBV7-9
d_gene: TRBD1

CDR3aa: CASSWEVQDYEQYF
CDR3nt: TGTGCCAGCAGTTGGGAGGTACAGGACTACGAGCAGTACTTC
len: 14
abundance: NA
j_gene: TRBJ2-7
v_gene: TRBV27
d_gene: NA